The clone carrying this TCR beta chain was found many times. Its antigen remains unidentified. This record belongs to a study of T cells after yellow fever vaccination. The study, taken as a whole, reports: The secondary response was weaker but peaked faster, day 5 versus 15. The bulk population could contribute abundant contaminating clonotypes to FACS-sorted repertoires. Overall, a small share of clonotypes was seen in both CD4 and CD8 compartments.

Conversion of TCR transcripts into cDNA relied on 5'RACE template switching, which added a universal primer site and UMIs. TCRdb processed the 5' RACE reads anew with MiXCR; each CDR3 protein has one entry. The sample has about 630,000 distinct CDR3 sequences; approximately 13% are singletons. Germline loops: CDR1 ENHRY, CDR2 SYGVKD. Trimming took 6 bases from V and 0 from J; bases not matched to a gene: 2. This CDR3 is 13 amino acids long. J is TRBJ2-7 and V is TRBV10-3, with 7 bases matching TRBD2. The sequences come from PBMCs, collected on the day of the yellow fever booster vaccination. This receptor was taken from a man aged 25 to 40 who received the YFV17D yellow fever vaccine. In DNA, the CDR3 is TGTGCCATCAGAAGCGGGACCTCCTACGAGCAGTACTTC. Residues: CAIRSGTSYEQYF.